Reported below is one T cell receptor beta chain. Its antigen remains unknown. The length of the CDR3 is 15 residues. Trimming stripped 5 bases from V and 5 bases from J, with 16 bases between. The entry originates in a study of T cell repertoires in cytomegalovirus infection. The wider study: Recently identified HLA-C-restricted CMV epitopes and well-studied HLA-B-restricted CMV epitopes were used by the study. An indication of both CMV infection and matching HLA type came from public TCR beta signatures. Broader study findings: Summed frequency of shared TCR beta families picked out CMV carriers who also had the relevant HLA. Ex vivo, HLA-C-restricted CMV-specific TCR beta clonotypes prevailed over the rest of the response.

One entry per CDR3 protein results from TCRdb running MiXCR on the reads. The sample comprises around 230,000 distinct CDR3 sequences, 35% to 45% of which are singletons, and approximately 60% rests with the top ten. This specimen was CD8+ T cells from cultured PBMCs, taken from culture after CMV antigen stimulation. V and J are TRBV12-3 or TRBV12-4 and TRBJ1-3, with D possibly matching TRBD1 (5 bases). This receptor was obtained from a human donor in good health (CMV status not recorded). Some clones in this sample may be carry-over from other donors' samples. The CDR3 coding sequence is TGTGCCAGCAGTCATAGGGACGCAGGGAGAAACACCATATATTTT. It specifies CASSHRDAGRNTIYF.